This T cell receptor (beta chain) was observed in a study of OX40 agonist ivuxolimab in advanced cancers. Regarding this clone: The target antigen is unknown.

At cycle 4 day 1, cycle 7 day 1, and baseline, blood was sampled. Study-level results: Antigen specificity of clonally expanded peripheral T cells was not established.

CDR3 length equals 16 residues. V lost 0 bases and J lost 0, with 9 bases in between. Germline V gene data show CDR1 as MGHRA and CDR2 as YSYEKL. The assay was immunoSEQ multiplex PCR, and TCRdb's table has in-frame clones only and misses some. The table has about 22,000 clones, 80% to 90% seen once. The chain joins TRBV4-1 to TRBJ1-3, with no clear D. Specimen: CD4+ or CD8+ T cells sorted from blood, collected in a trial of the OX40 agonist ivuxolimab. The TCR was taken from an adult with an advanced solid tumor such as melanoma, head and neck, liver or kidney cancer. This CDR3 is CASSQEEVSSGNTIYF. The CDR3 DNA reads as TGCGCCAGCAGCCAAGAAGAGGTGAGCTCTGGAAACACCATATATTTT.